These 21 T cell receptor beta chains were sequenced from one sample in a study of T cell responses to AZD1222 COVID-19 vaccine. Assay: immunoSEQ multiplex PCR; the TCRdb copy retains only in-frame clones and omits some. The sample shows under 200,000 clones, around 90% of them seen only once. The specimen comprised peripheral blood, sampled on day 0 of MenACWY control vaccination. The receptors stem from an adult in good health.

The chain combines TRBV7-9 with TRBJ1-2, with 7 bases lining up with TRBD1. Germline values: CDR1 SEHNR, CDR2 FQNEAQ (reference sequence). The length of the CDR3 is 13 residues. Unmatched junction bases numbered 3, after V lost 2 bases and J lost 6 bases. CDR3 nucleotide sequence: TGTGCCAGCAGCTTAACAGGGGTGCATGGCTACACCTTC. Protein: CASSLTGVHGYTF.

The genes are TRBV2 and TRBJ1-4; 8 bases align to TRBD1. The CDR3 sequence is 18 residues long. J lost 0 bases, V lost 5 bases, and 11 bases had no gene match. Germline V gene sequence: CDR1 SNHLY, CDR2 FYNNEI. This CDR3 reads CASSRTGSVHTTNEKLFF. For the CDR3, the DNA is TGTGCCAGCAGTCGGACAGGGTCGGTACATACAACTAATGAAAAACTGTTTTTT.

The V gene is TRBV28, the J gene TRBJ1-5, with D perhaps TRBD1 (5 bases). Trimming took 6 bases from V and 1 from J, leaving 13 bases between them. This CDR3 is built from 15 residues. CDR1 is MDHEN, CDR2 SYDVKM, per germline. The chain's CDR3 is CASSIRDLSNQPQHF. The CDR3, as DNA: TGTGCCAGCAGCATCAGGGATTTGAGCAATCAGCCCCAGCATTTT.

The chain links TRBV7-2 to TRBJ1-2; maybe TRBD1 (5 bases). The CDR3 has 16 amino acids. V was pared by 2 bases and J by 10 bases, with 23 bases between. Germline V gene sequence: CDR1 SGHTA, CDR2 FQGNSA. The CDR3 region has the DNA TGTGCCAGCAGCTTAACCAGGGACCTCGGATTAGGTGACTACACCTTC. Protein: CASSLTRDLGLGDYTF.

The J gene is TRBJ1-1, the V gene TRBV15; TRBD1 might be the D (5 bases). V was cut by 2 bases and J by 1 base, with 20 bases left in between. The germline V gene has CDR1 LNHNV and CDR2 YYDKDF (reference sequence). This CDR3 has 18 amino acids. Written as DNA, the CDR3 is TGTGCCACCAGCAGACGGGGAGGGGCGAAAACGGGGAACACTGAAGCTTTCTTT. Residues: CATSRRGGAKTGNTEAFF.

The chain has TRBV11-2 and TRBJ1-1; D remains unclear. The CDR3 has 16 residues. The germline V gene encodes CDR1 SGHAT and CDR2 FQNNGV. V was pared by 5 bases and J by 1 base, with 17 bases between. DNA for the CDR3: TGTGCCAGCAGCCCCCCGGCGGTCGTTTCGAACACTGAAGCTTTCTTT. This codes for CASSPPAVVSNTEAFF.

This chain connects TRBV6-5 to TRBJ2-1; 10 nucleotides match TRBD2. The length of the CDR3 is 15 residues. J lost 2 bases, V lost 6 bases, and 4 bases had no gene match. From germline, CDR1 is MNHEY and CDR2 SVGAGI. In DNA form, the CDR3 reads TGTGCCAGCAGGAAAACTAGCGGGGCCTACAATGAGCAGTTCTTC. Its protein product is CASRKTSGAYNEQFF.

The chain combines TRBV7-9 with TRBJ2-2, with TRBD2 identical over 7 bases. V shed 4 bases, J shed 7 bases, and the junction held 9 bases outside the gene matches. The CDR3 consists of 15 residues. Germline V lookup: CDR1 SEHNR, CDR2 FQNEAQ (reference sequence). The CDR3 DNA reads as TGTGCCAGCAGCTCCCAGGGCGGGAGTGGCGGGGAGCTGTTTTTT. Residues: CASSSQGGSGGELFF.

This CDR3 reads CASGLLQSLAKNIQYF. In DNA, the CDR3 is TGTGCTAGTGGTTTACTACAGAGTCTAGCCAAAAACATTCAGTACTTC. The V and J genes are TRBV12-5 and TRBJ2-4; D gene ambiguous. The CDR3 has 16 residues. With 3 bases removed from V and 0 bases from J, the gap between germline ends came to 12 bases. Germline CDR1 LGHNT, CDR2 FRNRAP.

The V gene is TRBV4-3, the J gene TRBJ2-1; 9 bases map to TRBD2. Germline lookup yields CDR1 LGHNA and CDR2 YSLEER. Unmatched junction bases numbered 2, after V lost 2 bases and J lost 0 bases. The CDR3 contains 16 residues. DNA for the CDR3: TGCGCCAGCAGCCAACTTAGCGGGAGCTCCTACAATGAGCAGTTCTTC. This codes for CASSQLSGSSYNEQFF.

This chain joins TRBV9 and TRBJ1-1; D call uncertain. The CDR3 is 14 residues long. Germline loops: CDR1 SGDLS, CDR2 YYNGEE. Trimming stripped 2 bases from V and 1 base from J, with 9 bases between. This CDR3 is CASSVRLGNTEAFF. CDR3 bases: TGTGCCAGCAGCGTTAGACTGGGGAACACTGAAGCTTTCTTT.

The CDR3 DNA reads as TGCGCCAGCAGCCCGGGACAGGGTACCTTCTCTGGAAACACCATATATTTT. Translated, it gives CASSPGQGTFSGNTIYF. V is TRBV4-1 and J is TRBJ1-3; TRBD1 agrees at 9 bases. The CDR3 has 17 residues. J lost 0 bases, V lost 4 bases, and 7 bases had no gene match. From germline, CDR1 is MGHRA and CDR2 YSYEKL.

This chain uses TRBV11-3 with TRBJ1-2, with D possibly TRBD1 on 5 matching bases. Trimming pared 5 bases from V and 4 bases from J, leaving 14 bases between. This CDR3 comprises 14 residues. Per germline, CDR1 SGHNT and CDR2 YENEEA. CDR3: CASSPRQTAYGYTF. The CDR3 DNA reads TGTGCCAGCAGCCCTCGACAGACAGCCTATGGCTACACCTTC.

About this clone itself: An end of the junction does not agree with germline; a read error may underlie this. Other DNA sequences in the same sample also yield this CDR3. This chain uses TRBV4-2 with TRBJ2-7; TRBD1 aligns across 8 bases. Germline V gene data show CDR1 as LGHNA and CDR2 as YNFKEQ. The CDR3 covers 13 residues. This CDR3 reads CASSQGTGYEQYF. Written as DNA, the CDR3 is TGTGCCAGCAGCCAAGGGACAGGGTACGAGCAGTACTTT.

This rearrangement joins TRBV5-1 to TRBJ2-3; D gene unclear. Germline-derived CDR1 and CDR2 are SGHRS and YFSETQ. The germline V and J ends were trimmed by 1 base and 4 bases, with 13 bases remaining between them. The CDR3 is 15 amino acids. The CDR3: CASSLPAGEADTQYF. The CDR3 nucleotides read TGCGCCAGCAGCTTGCCGGCAGGTGAGGCAGATACGCAGTATTTT.

Turning to this clone: This CDR3 is also generated by other DNA sequences in the sample. V gene TRBV2 combines with J gene TRBJ1-1; D is unresolved. CDR3 length: 11 residues. The V and J ends lost 6 bases and 0 bases respectively, with 2 bases between them. Germline values: CDR1 SNHLY, CDR2 FYNNEI. The CDR3 DNA sequence: TGTGCCAGCAGCTTGAACACTGAAGCTTTCTTT. This translates into CASSLNTEAFF. Together with reference TRBV2 and TRBJ1-1, the CDR3 gives the full variable domain: EPEVTQTPSHQVTQMGQEVILRCVPISNHLYFYWYRQILGQKVEFLVSFYNNEISEKSEIFDDQFSVERPDGSNFTLKIRSTKLEDSAMYFCASSLNTEAFFGQGTRLTVV.

The rearrangement joins TRBV11-2 to TRBJ2-1; 11 nucleotides agree with TRBD2. This CDR3 has 15 residues. The trim removed 6 bases at V and 8 bases at J, leaving 9 bases unmatched. Germline CDR1 SGHAT, CDR2 FQNNGV. For the CDR3, the DNA is TGTGCCAGCAGGGAAACTAGCGGGAGTGGCTATGAGCAGTTCTTC. Translated: CASRETSGSGYEQFF.

The genes are TRBV28 and TRBJ1-1; TRBD1 is a possible D gene (5 bases). The CDR3 is 12 amino acids. Germline V CDR1 and CDR2: MDHEN, SYDVKM. V gave up 8 bases and J gave up 0 bases, with 7 bases separating them. CDR3 residues: CASGTLNTEAFF. The CDR3 coding sequence is TGTGCCAGCGGGACCTTGAACACTGAAGCTTTCTTT.

The chain couples TRBV20-1 to TRBJ2-5; D is unclear. V was shortened by 5 bases and J by 8 bases, with 9 bases between the two germline ends. The CDR3 is made up of 10 amino acids. Germline values: CDR1 DFQATT, CDR2 SNEGSKA (reference sequence). The CDR3 region has the DNA TGCAGTGCTGGCCACTACACCCAGTACTTC. It yields the protein CSAGHYTQYF.

This clone has only one observation. The chain joins TRBV7-2 to TRBJ2-3, with 7 bases lining up with TRBD2. The trim removed 2 bases at V and 4 bases at J, leaving 15 bases unmatched. The CDR3 has 18 amino acids. The germline V gene encodes CDR1 SGHTA and CDR2 FQGNSA. The CDR3, as DNA: TGTGCCAGCAGCTTACAAGTTAGAACGGGAGGACCGTCAGATACGCAGTATTTT. This sequence encodes CASSLQVRTGGPSDTQYF.

This rearrangement joins TRBV5-1 to TRBJ1-1; TRBD1 matches at 11 bases. The CDR3 extends over 15 amino acids. The germline CDR1 and CDR2 sequences are SGHRS and YFSETQ. J was trimmed by 4 bases and V by 3 bases; bases with no gene match: 5. The chain's CDR3 is CASSSGTGGTTEAFF. The CDR3 DNA is TGCGCCAGCAGCTCCGGGACAGGGGGGACCACTGAAGCTTTCTTT.